Following are 5 T cell receptor beta chains from one sample sequenced in a study of prognosis after radiotherapy for stage I lung cancer. Amplification of TCR beta CDR3 from genomic DNA used two-round multiplex PCR. TRBV and TRBJ genes each had their own specific primers in first-round PCR. TCRdb fed the multiplex PCR reads into MiXCR, producing one record per CDR3 protein. The sample yields tens of thousands of distinct CDR3 sequences, 46% seen once. Source: PBMCs, taken before or after stereotactic body radiation therapy (not recorded which). The receptors shown here come from a donor over 45 with non-small cell lung cancer.

J is TRBJ2-2 and V is TRBV14, with 7 bases lining up with TRBD2. The CDR3 consists of 16 residues. The junction had 13 bases not matched to a gene; V was cut back by 5 bases and J by 7 bases. Germline values: CDR1 SGHDN, CDR2 FVKESK. The CDR3 spells CASSMTSWWSFGELFF. CDR3 bases: TGTGCCAGCAGCATGACTAGCTGGTGGTCATTCGGGGAGCTGTTTTTT.

The genes are TRBV2 and TRBJ2-1; 9 positions agree with TRBD2. Unmatched junction bases numbered 8, after V lost 6 bases and J lost 8 bases. The CDR3 loop spans 14 amino acids. Germline V gene data show CDR1 as SNHLY and CDR2 as FYNNEI. CDR3 amino acids: CASSTGLACHEQFF. The CDR3 bases are TGTGCCAGCAGCACTGGACTAGCGTGCCATGAGCAGTTCTTC.

Worth noting for this clonotype: This may come from a read error, since a much larger clone is one base off. V gene TRBV4-1 combines with J gene TRBJ2-1; unclear D gene. The germline V gene encodes CDR1 MGHRA and CDR2 YSYEKL. This CDR3 is built from 12 residues. CDR3 amino acids: CARSQGLNEQFF. The CDR3 DNA sequence: TGCGCCAGAAGCCAAGGGCTTAATGAGCAGTTCTTC.

Points on this clonotype: A much more abundant neighbour one base away suggests this may be a read error. The limits of the CDR3 on the DNA are not certain, so only TCRdb's listed CDR3 is given. CDR3 amino acids: CSSSGLADLYNEQFF. The genes are TRBV20-1 and TRBJ2-1; the D call TRBD2 from the table was never checked on the DNA. The CDR3 is made up of 15 amino acids, end residues included. CDR1 and CDR2 from the germline V gene are DFQATT and SNEGSKA (reference sequence).

This clonotype came up many times. The chain is built from TRBV18 and TRBJ1-1; 7 bases align to TRBD1. CDR1 and CDR2 (germline): KGHSH, LQKENI. J was trimmed by 4 bases and V by 2 bases; bases with no gene match: 13. The CDR3 is 17 amino acids. CDR3 region: CASSPSQGGGRGTEAFF. The CDR3 region has the DNA TGTGCCAGCTCACCATCGCAGGGGGGTGGAAGGGGCACTGAAGCTTTCTTT.